This TCR beta chain was identified in a study of tumor-infiltrating lymphocytes in primary liver carcinoma (dated 2017 in TCRdb). Context from the whole study: Hepatocellular carcinoma (four) or combined HCC and intrahepatic cholangiocarcinoma (one) was present in the five patients, who were three men and two women aged 30 to 69 years. Each sample produced about 3.5 to 7.13 million productive TCRbeta reads, and read depth showed no significant difference between tissue types. Across five regions of each liver tumor, along with adjacent normal tissue and blood, the study brought together TCRbeta repertoire sequencing, expression microarrays and whole-exome sequencing. Repertoires from technical replicates were highly reproducible, with mean shared-clone rates approximately 0.92 and correlation coefficients above 0.98. A total of some 35 specimens from 5 patients went through TCRbeta repertoire sequencing, namely 25 tumor regions, 5 adjacent noncancerous liver tissues and 5 peripheral blood samples. The tumors of the five patients were staged as T1-T3 N0M0, with maximum diameters ranging from 4.2 to 10 cm. Overall study outcomes, separate from this receptor: Because only the TCR beta chain was sequenced and unpaired alpha chains were not captured, true repertoire diversity is likely underestimated. The study included only four or five patients, and the authors note findings should be validated in a larger study. A significantly larger repertoire fraction was made up by the top 250 clones in tumors than in blood (p = 0.039). Since the samples were bulk and unsorted, there was no way to compare CD4+ and CD8+ T cell repertoires. Repertoire overlap was higher between tumor regions (mean roughly 35%) than tumor-adjacent (around 17%) or tumor-blood (about 14%) pairs, consistent with antigen-driven expansion.

Starting from roughly 500 ng total RNA, TCRbeta-specific cDNA was produced by reverse transcription with a constant-region primer and ProtoScript II reverse transcriptase. TCRbeta libraries were built with three nested multiplex PCR rounds, a slightly modified ARM-PCR procedure. Each of the first two PCR rounds ran for about 11 cycles using multiplex TRBV1-TRBV30 forward primers together with a Cbeta reverse primer. Sample barcodes and Illumina adapters were added in a final 25-cycle PCR using Deep VentR polymerase. Before sequencing, amplicons between 200 and 500 bp were purified from gel using a QIAquick gel extraction kit. The TCRbeta amplicons were sequenced with 250-bp paired-end reads on an Illumina HiSeq 2500. The authors' analysis ran thus. Trimmomatic v0.33 was used to quality-trim the reads, and FLASH v1.2.11 was used to merge paired reads so that full CDR3 sequences could be recovered. V, D and J germline segments were assigned to the rearranged TCRbeta sequences by MiGEC v1.2.1b. VDJtools v1.0.0 computed clonotype statistics and Shannon-Wiener diversity indices. Except for diversity analysis, only the 250 most abundant clonotypes of each sample were used in subsequent analyses to reduce sampling bias. TCRdb applied fastp at Q25 and MiXCR to the public reads, then kept only in-frame beta chains. Entries that share a CDR3 protein sequence are merged under the most common genes and DNA. TCRdb, not the authors, supplied the V and J calls. The sample table holds tens of thousands of distinct CDR3 sequences, of which about 75% were seen once. The ten largest clones represent 35% to 40% of the sample.

Total RNA and DNA were co-extracted without cell sorting from 20-30 mg of bulk tissue using the AllPrep DNA/RNA mini kit. Between November 2015 and March 2016, a handful of patients in China with histopathologically diagnosed primary liver carcinoma had their tumors surgically resected. Chronic HBV infection was present in the patients, and the patients were treatment-naive at sampling. Fresh tumor and adjacent tissue pieces were bisected; one half was stored in RNAlater at -80°C, the other sent for histology. In the germline V gene, CDR1 corresponds to SGHTA and CDR2 to FQGTGA. At the junction V is shortened by 10 bases and J by 5 bases, with 15 bases in between. From its cysteine to its phenylalanine, the CDR3 spans 12 amino acids. Here the CDR3 DNA is all that survives: 36 bases in frame from base 1. On this clonotype itself: Its target antigen remains unknown. Per-base quality was not reported, and no clone a single base away is much larger than it.

The sequence is built from TRBV7-3 and TRBJ2-7, with TRBD1 as a weak D call on 5 bases. The source is a man aged 35-49 years with primary liver carcinoma and hepatitis B virus infection. Sequenced input: tumor-adjacent normal liver tissue. The base sequence is TGTGCCATCGCCTTCAGGGTCCACGAGCAGTACTTC. This encodes CAIAFRVHEQYF.